The 7 T cell receptor beta chains presented below share a single source sample, sequenced in a study of cytomegalovirus exposure and HLA in healthy donors. Data came from immunoSEQ multiplex PCR; TCRdb stores just in-frame clones and leaves some out. The sample includes about 240,000 clones, around 87% of them seen just once. The sequenced sample consisted of PBMCs. The source of these receptors is a man between 18 and 29 years old in good health and CMV-seronegative.

V is TRBV6-5 and J is TRBJ2-5, with D possibly TRBD1 on 5 matching bases. Germline CDR1 is MNHEY and CDR2 is SVGAGI. Trimming took 8 bases from V and 7 from J, leaving 17 bases between them. This CDR3 has 13 amino acids. The CDR3 sequence: CASGRGLGGTQYF. DNA for the CDR3: TGTGCCAGCGGAAGGGGATTAGGCGGGACCCAGTACTTC.

The rearrangement links TRBV27 to TRBJ2-6; the match to TRBD1 covers 12 bases. V was pared by 5 bases and J by 2 bases, with 10 bases of the junction left unmatched. The CDR3 is 19 residues long. Germline V gives CDR1 MNHEY, CDR2 SMNVEV (reference sequence). The DNA for the CDR3 is TGTGCCAGCAGTGCCATGCCGGGACAGGGGGCGGCTGGGGCCAACGTCCTGACTTTC. Its translation: CASSAMPGQGAAGANVLTF.

The chain carries TRBV6-5 and TRBJ2-1, with 9 bases fitting TRBD2. Per the germline V gene, CDR1 is MNHEY and CDR2 is SVGAGI. V lost 11 bases, J lost 0 bases, and 2 bases stayed unmatched. This CDR3 spans 13 amino acids. The CDR3, as DNA: TGTGCCGCGGGGGGGAGCTCCTACAATGAGCAGTTCTTC. As protein: CAAGGSSYNEQFF.

The J gene is TRBJ2-1, the V gene TRBV28; 8 bases fit TRBD1. The CDR3 has 15 residues. CDR1 is MDHEN and CDR2 is SYDVKM in the germline V gene. The V segment lost 3 bases and the J segment 4 bases; nucleotides outside the gene matches: 5. The CDR3 protein is CASSFLQGAYNEQFF. The CDR3 region has the DNA TGTGCCAGCAGTTTTCTCCAGGGGGCGTACAATGAGCAGTTCTTC. Together with reference TRBV28 and TRBJ2-1, the CDR3 gives the full variable domain: DVKVTQSSRYLVKRTGEKVFLECVQDMDHENMFWYRQDPGLGLRLIYFSYDVKMKEKGDIPEGYSVSREKKERFSLILESASTNQTSMYLCASSFLQGAYNEQFFGPGTRLTVL.

The J gene is TRBJ1-1, the V gene TRBV5-1; the D gene is possibly TRBD1 (6 bases). Germline V CDR1 and CDR2: SGHRS, YFSETQ. The V end was cut by 4 bases, the J end by 0 bases, with 13 bases between. The CDR3 spans 15 residues. Written as DNA, the CDR3 is TGCGCCAGCAGCGGGACGACAGGCATGAACACTGAAGCTTTCTTT. Amino acids: CASSGTTGMNTEAFF.

This clone was seen a single time. V and J are TRBV28 and TRBJ1-6, with D tentatively TRBD1 (6 bases). The CDR3 is 15 amino acids. V was trimmed by 4 bases and J by 3 bases, leaving 10 bases between them. CDR1 is MDHEN, CDR2 SYDVKM, per germline. In DNA, the CDR3 is TGTGCCAGCAGTTCCGGACAGCTCTATAATTCACCCCTCCACTTT. It yields the protein CASSSGQLYNSPLHF.

V usage is TRBV15 and J usage is TRBJ2-1; 8 bases are shared with TRBD2. The ends lost 0 bases at V and 2 bases at J; junction bases unmatched: 3. The CDR3 extends over 16 amino acids. Per the germline V gene, CDR1 is LNHNV and CDR2 is YYDKDF (reference sequence). The CDR3 loop reads CATSRDQAGAYNEQFF. The CDR3 DNA reads TGTGCCACCAGCAGAGATCAAGCGGGGGCCTACAATGAGCAGTTCTTC.